The entry that follows covers one T cell receptor (beta chain) sequence. Its antigen remains unknown. The sample belongs to a study of cytomegalovirus exposure and HLA in healthy donors. The CDR3 length is 14 residues. CDR1 MNHEY and CDR2 SMNVEV come from the germline V gene (reference sequence). The V end lost 6 bases, the J end lost 1 base, and 11 bases lay between the germline ends. Primers: 60 Vbeta forward and 13 Jbeta reverse. Generated by immunoSEQ multiplex PCR, the TCRdb table keeps only in-frame clones and is missing some. This sample's table has about 40,000 clones. General observations from the study: The CMV antigen specificity of a few CMV-associated chains was confirmed through in vitro analysis.

This TCR was recovered from a human donor in good health. Sequenced input: PBMCs. The V call is TRBV27, the J call TRBJ2-3; D possibly corresponds to TRBD1 (5 bases). CDR3 coding DNA: TGTGCCAGCAGATACTGGGGCCGCACAGATACGCAGTATTTT. Its protein is CASRYWGRTDTQYF.